This TCR beta chain was sequenced in a study of cytomegalovirus exposure and HLA in healthy donors. 60 Vbeta and 13 Jbeta primers were used in PCR. Sequencing used immunoSEQ multiplex PCR; TCRdb keeps in-frame clones, though not all of them. In the table there are approximately 110,000 clones, roughly three quarters of which are singletons. Germline V CDR1 and CDR2: SGHTA, FQGTGA. The V gene lost 2 bases and the J gene lost 5 bases, with 15 bases spanning the gap. This CDR3 region has 15 residues. As for this clone: What it binds is unknown.

General study findings and limits: Later work found that TCR association rates differed between HLA loci; DRB1 had the most and HLA-C the fewest. Three of the chains that were CMV-associated were confirmed in vitro to be specific for CMV antigens. TCR beta V- and J-gene trimming, according to a later analysis, was linked to a missense DCLRE1C variant.

This receptor was taken from a woman aged 25 to 39 in good health and CMV-seronegative. This chain connects TRBV7-3 to TRBJ2-5; no definite D call. The specimen was PBMCs. This chain's CDR3 is CASSLGDPTQETQYF. The CDR3, as DNA: TGTGCCAGCAGCTTAGGAGACCCGACCCAGGAGACCCAGTACTTC.